The present T cell receptor beta chain was sequenced within a study of CD8+CD57+ T cells in acquired aplastic anemia. Study details: Yields of DNA that came from sorted CD4+ and CD8+ cells averaged about 3.5 ug. Findings and limits, study-wide: Both patients and controls carried the same twenty-nine CD8+ CDR3 sequences.

Genomic DNA was employed as the template in profiling TCR beta VDJ and CDR3. TCRdb analysed the reads with MiXCR anew, one entry per CDR3 protein. This sample has about 120,000 distinct CDR3 sequences, with 58% found just once. This clonotype came up a few times. What it binds is unknown. Flow cytometry had shown expanded CD8+CD57+ cells in the patients chosen for sequencing. Receipt of therapy had not occurred in any patient by the time of blood sampling. This CDR3 comprises 15 residues. V was clipped by 8 bases and J by 0 bases, with 15 bases between them. From germline, CDR1 is SNHLY and CDR2 FYNNEI.

The source of this sequence is a human donor with aplastic anemia. This chain uses TRBV2 with TRBJ2-3; D call uncertain. Sequencing was done on a sample of sorted CD4+, CD8+, or CD8+CD57+ T cells (not recorded which) from PBMCs. The CDR3 DNA follows: TGTGCCAGCGCCTCGAGAGCCCTGAGCACAGATACGCAGTATTTT. Translation gives CASASRALSTDTQYF.